These T cell receptor beta chains were read from a single sample in a study of blood T cells in healthy people across ages. TCRdb passed the 5' RACE reads through MiXCR, listing each CDR3 protein once. The table lists 650,000 to 1,000,000 distinct CDR3 sequences, 35% to 40% of them singletons. Sequenced material: blood. The receptors shown here come from a young man in good health. The CDR3 runs from the conserved cysteine through the conserved F or W. The D gene is left open where the match is weak. Clone size is stated in some rows and not others, as once, few, many or a class when expanded.

TRBV28	few	TRBD1	TRBJ2-1	14	CASTPSGGHNEQFF	TGTGCCAGCACCCCTTCAGGGGGCCACAATGAGCAGTTCTTC
TRBV28	-	TRBD1	TRBJ2-3	16	CTSSAGDRGLLNTQYF	TGTACCAGCAGTGCCGGGGACAGGGGGCTCCTCAATACGCAGTATTTT
TRBV20-1	once	-	TRBJ2-5	14	CSARPGLGGSEQYF	TGCAGTGCTCGGCCGGGACTTGGCGGATCTGAGCAGTACTTC
TRBV20-1	-	-	TRBJ1-5	15	CSARDSLYSNQPQHF	TGCAGTGCTAGAGATAGTCTGTATAGCAATCAGCCCCAGCATTTT
TRBV5-1	-	-	TRBJ2-5	18	CASSLSPIRGSGQETQYF	TGCGCCAGCAGCTTGAGTCCCATCAGGGGATCAGGGCAAGAGACCCAGTACTTC
TRBV10-2	-	-	TRBJ1-2	12	CASSPGTTGYTF	TGCGCCAGCAGTCCAGGGACAACCGGCTACACCTTC
TRBV5-4	-	-	TRBJ1-2	13	CASSYGQNYDYTF	TGTGCCAGCAGCTACGGACAGAACTATGACTACACCTTC
TRBV20-1	-	-	TRBJ2-5	13	CSAPRDDQETQYF	TGCAGTGCCCCCCGGGACGACCAAGAGACCCAGTACTTC
TRBV6-2/TRBV6-3	-	-	TRBJ2-7	16	CASSYSAGPIAYEQYF	TGTGCCAGCAGTTACTCAGCAGGGCCTATAGCCTACGAGCAGTACTTC
TRBV5-1	few	-	TRBJ2-5	13	CASSSAYQETQYF	TGCGCCAGCAGCTCGGCCTACCAAGAGACCCAGTACTTC
TRBV27	-	-	TRBJ2-1	12	CASRDRTREQFF	TGTGCCAGCAGAGACAGAACGAGGGAGCAGTTCTTC
TRBV5-1	few	TRBD1	TRBJ2-5	14	CASSGRTGGNEQYF	TGCGCCAGCAGCGGACGGACAGGGGGCAATGAGCAGTACTTC
TRBV7-8	-	-	TRBJ1-2	14	CASSHGTAPRGYTF	TGTGCCAGCAGCCACGGGACGGCACCTCGGGGCTACACCTTC
TRBV9	few	TRBD1	TRBJ2-1	17	CASSAPLKDRANNEQFF	TGTGCCAGCAGCGCCCCTCTGAAGGACAGGGCGAACAATGAGCAGTTCTTC
TRBV7-2	-	TRBD1	TRBJ1-1	15	CASSAVDRGRTEAFF	TGTGCCAGCAGCGCCGTGGACAGGGGGAGAACTGAAGCTTTCTTT
TRBV25-1	-	-	TRBJ1-2	12	CASSEIWGGYAF	TGTGCCAGCAGTGAAATATGGGGGGGCTACGCCTTC
TRBV28	few	-	TRBJ2-3	21	CASSSQFPTTVLIQSKDTQYF	TGTGCCAGCAGTTCCCAGTTCCCCACGACAGTACTAATACAGAGTAAGGATACGCAGTATTTT
TRBV12-3/TRBV12-4	few	-	TRBJ2-1	16	CASSLKGGPFYNEQFF	TGTGCCAGCAGTTTAAAGGGAGGACCCTTTTACAATGAGCAGTTCTTC
TRBV12-3/TRBV12-4	few	-	TRBJ1-1	13	CASSRVRDTEAFF	TGTGCCAGCAGCCGCGTGAGGGACACTGAAGCTTTCTTT
TRBV11-2	-	-	TRBJ2-1	13	CTSSLEVNNEQFF	TGTACCAGCAGCTTAGAGGTAAACAATGAGCAGTTCTTC
TRBV5-1	-	-	TRBJ1-1	12	CASRQTNTEAFF	TGCGCCAGCAGACAGACGAACACTGAAGCTTTCTTT
TRBV29-1	many	-	TRBJ2-3	14	CSVESRPSTDTQYF	TGCAGCGTTGAATCTCGTCCAAGCACAGATACGCAGTATTTT
TRBV15	few	-	TRBJ2-5	15	CATSRDAGIGETQYF	TGTGCCACCAGCAGAGATGCCGGGATTGGGGAGACCCAGTACTTC
TRBV12-3/TRBV12-4	many	-	TRBJ2-5	15	CASSLQTLLQETQYF	TGTGCCAGCAGTTTGCAGACTCTCCTGCAAGAGACCCAGTACTTC
TRBV28	-	-	TRBJ1-5	12	CASNLPGQPQHF	TGTGCCAGCAACCTTCCGGGGCAGCCCCAGCATTTT